These 7 T cell receptor beta chains came from one sample sequenced in a study of early T cells in non-severe SARS-CoV-2 infection. A single record per CDR3 protein comes from TCRdb applying MiXCR to the 5' RACE reads. Of 84,000 or so distinct CDR3 sequences listed, about 14% are singletons. The sequencing sample was made of whole blood. The receptors were gathered from an adult who was a healthcare worker with PCR-confirmed SARS-CoV-2 infection or an uninfected control (not recorded which).

As for this clonotype: A much larger clone lies a single base off, so this may be a read error. The V call is TRBV20-1, the J call TRBJ2-1; TRBD2 might be the D (5 bases). V was cut by 7 bases and J by 2 bases, with 18 bases left in between. The CDR3 runs 15 residues. Germline V lookup: CDR1 DFQATT, CDR2 SNEGSKA (reference sequence). The CDR3 loop reads CSVAQELHTYNEQFF. The CDR3 DNA reads TGCAGTGTAGCGCAAGAACTTCACACCTACAATGAGCAGTTCTTC.

The rearrangement joins TRBV29-1 to TRBJ1-1; no firm D call. V lost 7 bases and J lost 2, with 17 bases in between. Germline CDR1 is SQVTM and CDR2 is ANQGSEA. This CDR3 is 14 amino acids long. The CDR3 region has the DNA TGCAGCGCCCGAGGACTCAGGCTCAACACTGAAGCTTTCTTT. It encodes CSARGLRLNTEAFF.

This clonotype was counted many times. The rearrangement joins TRBV5-6 to TRBJ1-2; D uncertain. V was clipped by 4 bases and J by 8 bases, with 9 bases between them. Germline V gives CDR1 SGHDT, CDR2 YYEEEE. CDR3 length: 11 amino acids. The CDR3 DNA reads TGTGCCAGCAGCCAGCAAGGGGGCTACACCTTC. This encodes CASSQQGGYTF.

This clonotype was seen ten or more times. The CDR3 sequence is CASSSPSGTNTEAFF. CDR3 nucleotide sequence: TGTGCCAGCAGTTCCCCATCCGGGACGAACACTGAAGCTTTCTTT. The chain links TRBV28 to TRBJ1-1; D might be TRBD1 (5 bases). CDR3 length equals 15 residues. Germline V gives CDR1 MDHEN, CDR2 SYDVKM. The V gene lost 4 bases and the J gene lost 1 base, with 13 bases spanning the gap.

There are a few counts of this clonotype. J is TRBJ1-3 and V is TRBV11-2; TRBD1 might be the D (5 bases). CDR3 length: 16 amino acids. The germline gives CDR1 SGHAT, CDR2 FQNNGV. V was shortened by 1 base and J by 0 bases, with 10 bases between the two germline ends. CDR3 in DNA: TGTGCCAGCAGCTTAGGACAGACGGCCTCTGGAAACACCATATATTTT. Residues: CASSLGQTASGNTIYF.

The genes are TRBV12-3 or TRBV12-4 and TRBJ1-2; D is ambiguous. V gave up 3 bases and J gave up 3 bases, with 8 bases separating them. The CDR3 has 13 residues. CDR3 nucleotide sequence: TGTGCCAGCAGTTTTCACCGTTACTATGGCTACACCTTC. It specifies CASSFHRYYGYTF.

J is TRBJ1-2 and V is TRBV11-2; D gene ambiguous. CDR3 size: 14 residues. Germline assignment: CDR1 SGHAT and CDR2 FQNNGV. Deletions cut 3 bases from V and 6 bases from J, with 14 bases between. The DNA for the CDR3 is TGTGCCAGCAGCTTGGGCACAAGCTACCATGGCTACACCTTC. Translated: CASSLGTSYHGYTF.